This entry features one T cell receptor (beta chain) sequence. This specimen belongs to a study of shared clonotypes between healthy human individuals. About the research overall: Ranging from 18 to 49 in age, donors were a couple of women and a few men.

The protocol was immunoSEQ multiplex PCR, while the TCRdb copy is restricted to in-frame clones and leaves out a portion. The sample consists of some 2,500,000 clones, 80% to 95% of them appearing once. The TCR originated in a young man in good health. Some clones in this sample may be carry-over from other donors' samples. Specimen: naive CD4+ T cells from PBMCs. Documented subset: CD45RA+ positively selected.

This chain's CDR3 is CAISERLSLKETQYF. The CDR3, as DNA: TGTGCCATCAGTGAACGCCTCAGCTTGAAAGAGACCCAGTACTTC. The chain couples TRBV10-3 to TRBJ2-5; D gene uncertain. This CDR3 has 15 residues. Trimming took off 3 bases at V and 3 bases at J, with 14 bases between the two ends. Germline CDR1 is ENHRY and CDR2 is SYGVKD.